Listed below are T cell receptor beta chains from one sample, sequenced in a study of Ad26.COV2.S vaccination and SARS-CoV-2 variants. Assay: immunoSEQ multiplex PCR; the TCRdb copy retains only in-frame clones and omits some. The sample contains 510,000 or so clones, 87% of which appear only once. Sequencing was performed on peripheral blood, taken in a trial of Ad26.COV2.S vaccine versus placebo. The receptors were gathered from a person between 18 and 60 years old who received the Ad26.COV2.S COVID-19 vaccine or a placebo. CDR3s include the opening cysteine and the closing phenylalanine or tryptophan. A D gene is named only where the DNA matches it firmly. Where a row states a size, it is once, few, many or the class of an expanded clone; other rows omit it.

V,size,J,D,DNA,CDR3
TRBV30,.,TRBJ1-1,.,TGTGCCTGGAGTGTCCGCTATGAAGCTTTCTTT,CAWSVRYEAFF
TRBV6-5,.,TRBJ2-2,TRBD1,TGTGCCAGCAGGGGGACAGGTCCGAACACCGGGGAGCTGTTTTTT,CASRGTGPNTGELFF
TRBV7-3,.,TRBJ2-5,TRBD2,TGTGCCAGCAGCAGAGGTAGCGGGCTAGGCGGAGAGACCCAGTACTTC,CASSRGSGLGGETQYF
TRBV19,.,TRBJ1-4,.,TGTGCCAGTACTCACAGGCTTAAGGGTGAAAAACTGTTTTTT,CASTHRLKGEKLFF
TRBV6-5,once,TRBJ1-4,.,TGTGCCAGCAGTCCAAGGAGGAATGAAAAACTGTTTTTT,CASSPRRNEKLFF
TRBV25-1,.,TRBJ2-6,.,TGTGCCAGCGGGACATATGGGGCCAACGTCCTGACTTTC,CASGTYGANVLTF
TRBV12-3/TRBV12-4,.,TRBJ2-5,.,TGTGCCAGCAGTTTCACGGAGACCCAGTACTTC,CASSFTETQYF
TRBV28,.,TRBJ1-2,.,TGTGCCAGCCGACAGAGTATGGTAACTTATGGCTACACCTTC,CASRQSMVTYGYTF
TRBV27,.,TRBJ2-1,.,TGTGCCAGCAGAATCCGGAGGGCAAGGACTGGGTACAATGAGCAGTTCTTC,CASRIRRARTGYNEQFF
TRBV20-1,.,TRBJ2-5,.,TGCAGTGCTAGTAGTAGAAGCGTAAGGGAGACCCAGTACTTC,CSASSRSVRETQYF
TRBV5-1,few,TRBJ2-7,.,TGCGCCAGCAGCTTGGGCGGCAGGGTATACGAGCAGTACTTC,CASSLGGRVYEQYF
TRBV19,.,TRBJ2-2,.,TGTGCCAGTAGTATAGTAACGGGTTCGGGCACCGGGGAGCTGTTTTTT,CASSIVTGSGTGELFF
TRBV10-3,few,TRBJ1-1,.,TGTGCCATCAGTCGGGACCGCGTGGCTGAAGCTTTCTTT,CAISRDRVAEAFF
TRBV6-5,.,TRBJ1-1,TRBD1,TGTGCCAGCAGGCAATCGGGACAGGGGACTGAAGCTTTCTTT,CASRQSGQGTEAFF
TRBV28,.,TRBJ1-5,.,TGTGCCAGCAGCCTAAATCAGGGGCTCGGCAATCAGCCCCAGCATTTT,CASSLNQGLGNQPQHF
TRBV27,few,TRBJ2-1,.,TGTGCCAGCAGTTCCAGACTAGCCTACAATGAGCAGTTCTTC,CASSSRLAYNEQFF